Included here is one T cell receptor (beta chain) sequence, with context. This sample stems from a study of control samples from healthy donors and cancer patients. V lost 0 bases to trimming and J lost 5 bases, with 15 bases between them. The CDR3 is made up of 16 amino acids. Germline V gene lookup returns CDR1 KGHSH and CDR2 LQKENI. The protocol was immunoSEQ multiplex PCR, while the TCRdb copy is restricted to in-frame clones and leaves out a portion. The table includes approximately 90,000 clones, approximately 86% detected once. The chain couples TRBV18 to TRBJ2-3; D could derive from TRBD1 or TRBD2 (5 bases each). The sample comprised blood. This sequence originates from a man aged 30 to 45 in good health. CDR3 residues: CASSPPAGTVRDTQYF. The CDR3 region has the DNA TGTGCCAGCTCACCACCAGCAGGGACGGTAAGAGATACGCAGTATTTT.